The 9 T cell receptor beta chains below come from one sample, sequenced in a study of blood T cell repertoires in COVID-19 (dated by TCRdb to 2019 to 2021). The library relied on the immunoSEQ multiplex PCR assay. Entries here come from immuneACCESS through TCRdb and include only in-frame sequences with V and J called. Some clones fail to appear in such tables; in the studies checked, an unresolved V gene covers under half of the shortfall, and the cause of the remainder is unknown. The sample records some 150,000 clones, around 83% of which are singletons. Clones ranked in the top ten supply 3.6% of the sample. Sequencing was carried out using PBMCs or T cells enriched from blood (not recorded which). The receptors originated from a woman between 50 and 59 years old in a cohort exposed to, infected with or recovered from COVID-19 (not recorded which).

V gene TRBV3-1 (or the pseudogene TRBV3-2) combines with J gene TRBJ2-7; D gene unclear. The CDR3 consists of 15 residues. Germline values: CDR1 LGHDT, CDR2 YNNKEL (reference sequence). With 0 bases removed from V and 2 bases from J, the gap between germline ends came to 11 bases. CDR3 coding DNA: TGTGCCAGCAGCCAAGATGGAGCCATCCCCTACGAGCAGTACTTC. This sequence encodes CASSQDGAIPYEQYF.

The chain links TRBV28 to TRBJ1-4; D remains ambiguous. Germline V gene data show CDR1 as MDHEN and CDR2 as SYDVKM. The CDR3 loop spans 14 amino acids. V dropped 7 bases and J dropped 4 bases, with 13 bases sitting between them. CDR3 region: CASNGGRINEKLFF. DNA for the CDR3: TGTGCCAGCAACGGAGGACGGATTAATGAAAAACTGTTTTTT.

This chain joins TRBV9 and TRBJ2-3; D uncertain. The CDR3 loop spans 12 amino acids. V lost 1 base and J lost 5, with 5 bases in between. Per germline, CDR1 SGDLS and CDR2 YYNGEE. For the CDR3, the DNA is TGTGCCAGCAGCGTAACTGAAGATACGCAGTATTTT. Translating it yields CASSVTEDTQYF.

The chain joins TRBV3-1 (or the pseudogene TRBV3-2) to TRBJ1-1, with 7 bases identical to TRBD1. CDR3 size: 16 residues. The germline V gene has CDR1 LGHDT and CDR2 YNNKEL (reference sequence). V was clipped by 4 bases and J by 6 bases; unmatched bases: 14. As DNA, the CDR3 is TGTGCCAGCAGCCGATCACAGGGGCTAGGAGCTCCTGAAGCTTTCTTT. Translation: CASSRSQGLGAPEAFF.

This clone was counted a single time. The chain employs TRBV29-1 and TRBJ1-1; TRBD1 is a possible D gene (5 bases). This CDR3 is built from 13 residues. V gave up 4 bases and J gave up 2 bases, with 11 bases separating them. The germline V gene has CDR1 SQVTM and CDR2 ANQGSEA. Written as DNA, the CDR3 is TGCAGCGTTGCAGGGCGGGAAAACACTGAAGCTTTCTTT. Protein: CSVAGRENTEAFF.

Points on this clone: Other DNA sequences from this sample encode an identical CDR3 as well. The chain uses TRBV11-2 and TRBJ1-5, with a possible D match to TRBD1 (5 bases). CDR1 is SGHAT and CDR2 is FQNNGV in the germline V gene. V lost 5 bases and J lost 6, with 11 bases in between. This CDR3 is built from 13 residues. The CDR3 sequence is CASSLGGTQPQHF. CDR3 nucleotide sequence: TGTGCCAGCAGCCTTGGAGGGACTCAGCCCCAGCATTTT.

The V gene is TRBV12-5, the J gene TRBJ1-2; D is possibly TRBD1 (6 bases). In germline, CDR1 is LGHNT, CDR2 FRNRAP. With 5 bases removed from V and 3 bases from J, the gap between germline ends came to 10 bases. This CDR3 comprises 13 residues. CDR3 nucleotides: TGTGCTAGTGGTACGGACAGCGACTATGGCTACACCTTC. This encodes CASGTDSDYGYTF.

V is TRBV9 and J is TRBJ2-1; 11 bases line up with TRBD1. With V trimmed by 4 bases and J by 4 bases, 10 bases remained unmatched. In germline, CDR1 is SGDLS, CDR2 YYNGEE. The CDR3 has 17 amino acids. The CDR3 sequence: CASSYDVGTGGYNEQFF. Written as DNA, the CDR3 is TGTGCCAGCAGCTACGACGTAGGGACAGGGGGATACAATGAGCAGTTCTTC.

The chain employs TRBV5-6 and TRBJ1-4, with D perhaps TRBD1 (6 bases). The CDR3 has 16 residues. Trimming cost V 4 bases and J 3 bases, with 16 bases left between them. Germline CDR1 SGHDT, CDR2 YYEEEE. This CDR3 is CASSLGGGHPNEKLFF. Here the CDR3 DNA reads TGTGCCAGCAGCCTCGGCGGGGGGCATCCTAATGAAAAACTGTTTTTT.